This T cell receptor (beta chain) was captured in a study of response to subunit inactivated influenza vaccine. General study findings and limits: That few new T cells are recruited by each seasonal influenza vaccination was the authors' suggestion.

TCRdb ran MiXCR on the RT-PCR reads and lists one entry per CDR3 protein. In the table there are hundreds of thousands of distinct CDR3 sequences, approximately 7.1% of which are singletons. Of note for this clonotype: Its cognate antigen is unknown.

Source: PBMCs from blood, taken around 25 months after vaccination. The clonotype comes from a man between 50 and 75 years old who received an inactivated influenza vaccine.

CDR3 sequence: CASSYGGRDYNEKLFF. CDR3 nucleotide sequence: TGTGCCAGCAGTTACGGGGGGCGGGATTATAATGAAAAACTGTTTTTT. The chain joins TRBV6-5 to TRBJ1-4; tentative D call: TRBD1 (6 bases). The germline V gene encodes CDR1 MNHEY and CDR2 SVGAGI. Between the trimmed V and J ends, which lost 2 bases and 4 bases, there was a span of 14 bases. There are 16 residues in the CDR3.